The rows below give T cell receptor beta chains drawn from one sample of a study of T-cell memory formation after mild COVID-19. TCRdb reanalysed the 5' RACE reads using MiXCR and keeps one entry per CDR3 protein. In the table there are roughly 170,000 distinct CDR3 sequences, about 20% of which are singletons. The sample was PBMCs or a T cell subset sorted from them (not recorded which). The source is an adult woman who had mild COVID-19 (a few samples of this study predate the infection). Cell type and time point are not known. Both conserved end residues are part of each CDR3. A D gene is named only where the DNA matches it firmly. Expanded clones get a size class; other rows say once, few or many, or leave the size out.

TRBV29-1	.	.	TRBJ1-2	TGCAGCGTTGGAGGGGACACGAACTATGGCTACACCTTC	CSVGGDTNYGYTF
TRBV5-1	TRBD2	few	TRBJ2-2	TGCGCCAGCAGGACCGGGACTAGCGGGATCTCGGGCACCGGGGAGCTGTTTTTT	CASRTGTSGISGTGELFF
TRBV6-5	.	.	TRBJ2-7	TGTGCCAGCAGCCTACGATCAGGGTCGTCCTACGAGCAGTACTTC	CASSLRSGSSYEQYF
TRBV2	.	.	TRBJ2-3	TGTGCCACCCGGGACGGACAGACAGATACGCAGTATTTT	CATRDGQTDTQYF
TRBV12-3/TRBV12-4	TRBD1	.	TRBJ1-2	TGTGCCAGCAGCAAACTTGGACAGGGAACTTTCTATGGCTACACCTTC	CASSKLGQGTFYGYTF
TRBV7-9	.	.	TRBJ1-5	TGTGCCAGCAGCCCGGTCACCGGGGCTCAGCCCCAGCATTTT	CASSPVTGAQPQHF
TRBV4-1	.	.	TRBJ2-3	TGCGCCAGCAGCCAAATCGCAGGTACCACAGATACGCAGTATTTT	CASSQIAGTTDTQYF
TRBV12-3/TRBV12-4	.	few	TRBJ1-2	TGTGCCAGCAGTCCCGGGGAGGGGCTTTACTATGGCTACACCTTC	CASSPGEGLYYGYTF
TRBV10-3	TRBD1	.	TRBJ2-1	TGTGCCATCAGCGACAGGGATTATGAGCAGTTCTTC	CAISDRDYEQFF
TRBV24-1	.	.	TRBJ2-7	TGTGCCACCAGTTCGCGGAGTTACGAGCAGTACTTC	CATSSRSYEQYF
TRBV5-5	TRBD2	.	TRBJ2-5	TGTGCCAGCAGCCTCCGGGGGACGGGGGGGACAGAGACCCAGTACTTC	CASSLRGTGGTETQYF
TRBV30	TRBD2	.	TRBJ2-7	TGTGCCTGGAGTGTGGATAGCGGGGGGCCGTACGAGCAGTACTTC	CAWSVDSGGPYEQYF
TRBV5-1	TRBD1	.	TRBJ2-7	TGCGCCAGCAGCCCACAGGGGTCCTCCTACGAGCAGTACTTC	CASSPQGSSYEQYF
TRBV7-9	TRBD1	.	TRBJ2-1	TGTGCCAGCAGCCTAGTGAAGGACAGGGGGTGGAATGAGCAGTTCTTC	CASSLVKDRGWNEQFF
TRBV13	TRBD1	.	TRBJ1-1	TGTGCCAGCAGCTCCGGGACAGGGGGATTCACTGAAGCTTTCTTT	CASSSGTGGFTEAFF
TRBV4-1	.	.	TRBJ2-6	TGCGCCAGCAGCCAGGTCGAGTTCTCTGGGGCCAACGTCCTGACTTTC	CASSQVEFSGANVLTF
TRBV20-1	TRBD1	.	TRBJ1-2	TGCAGTGCTAGAAGGGCTGGGACAGGGGGCAGGCATGGCTACACCTTC	CSARRAGTGGRHGYTF
TRBV24-1	.	.	TRBJ2-3	TGTGCCACCAGTGATTGGGGTATAGACACAGATACGCAGTATTTT	CATSDWGIDTDTQYF
TRBV4-1	.	few	TRBJ2-1	TGCGCCAGCAGCCCCCTGGTGGGGGGCGCATACAATGAGCAGTTCTTC	CASSPLVGGAYNEQFF
TRBV5-1	.	.	TRBJ2-7	TGCGCCAGCAGCTTGGGTCCGGGTGAGGGATACGAGCAGTACTTC	CASSLGPGEGYEQYF
TRBV27	TRBD1	few	TRBJ1-2	TGTGCCAGCAGTTTAGGACAGGGGAAAAATGGCTACACCTTC	CASSLGQGKNGYTF
TRBV6-5	.	few	TRBJ1-1	TGTGCCACCACATCAGGCGCTTTTATGGACACTGAAGCTTTCTTT	CATTSGAFMDTEAFF
TRBV5-1	TRBD2	.	TRBJ2-1	TGCGCCAGCAGCTTGGGGAGCCCTAGCGGGGGGATTTACAATGAGCAGTTCTTC	CASSLGSPSGGIYNEQFF
TRBV2	.	.	TRBJ1-6	TGTGCCAGCACCCATGGGGAGACAGTTAATTCACCCCTCCACTTT	CASTHGETVNSPLHF
TRBV5-1	.	.	TRBJ2-1	TGCGCCAGCAGCTTGGGCGGAGAGGACAATGAGCAGTTCTTC	CASSLGGEDNEQFF
TRBV9	.	.	TRBJ1-1	TGTGCCAGCAGCCCGGCCGCCGGGGGTGAAACTGAAGCTTTCTTT	CASSPAAGGETEAFF
TRBV9	.	few	TRBJ2-7	TGTGCCAGCAGCGTAGCAGAGTCATCCTACGAGCAGTACTTC	CASSVAESSYEQYF
TRBV6-2/TRBV6-3	.	.	TRBJ1-5	TGTGCCAGCAGTTATGTCGGGAATAGCAATCAGCCCCAGCATTTT	CASSYVGNSNQPQHF
TRBV6-5	.	few	TRBJ1-1	TGTGCCAGCAGTTACCAGCAGAACACTGAAGCTTTCTTT	CASSYQQNTEAFF